The 4 T cell receptor beta chains reported below all come from one sample, sequenced in a study of regulatory T cells in long-lasting Graves disease. Relying on iRepertoire HTBI primers and Arm-PCR of CDR3 regions, the team built TCR beta libraries. Using its own MiXCR run on the multiplex PCR reads, TCRdb lists one record per CDR3 protein. This sample has under 700,000 distinct CDR3 sequences, with more than 15% found just once. The time point is: newly diagnosed GD, antithyroid drugs for less than 3 months. With RNA extracted from PBMCs as input, the TCR library was made. This same sample was also part of a study on T cells in Graves' hyperthyroidism and ophthalmopathy.

The sequencing here drew on peripheral blood mononuclear cells (PBMCs), taken at new diagnosis, from a patient treated with antithyroid drugs. These receptors were collected from a woman aged 40 to 65 with Graves disease.

About this clonotype itself: A read error may account for a junction end that differs from germline. This chain joins TRBV19 and TRBJ2-5; tentative D call: TRBD1 (6 bases). Germline-derived CDR1 and CDR2 are LNHDA and SQIVND (reference sequence). The CDR3 loop spans 16 amino acids. Here the CDR3 reads CASSSWRTEPQEAQYF. In DNA, the CDR3 is TGTGCCAGTAGTAGCTGGCGGACAGAGCCCCAAGAGGCCCAGTACTTC.

This clonotype was detected only a few times. The V call is TRBV27, the J call TRBJ1-4, with D hard to call. V was trimmed by 4 bases and J by 0 bases, leaving 6 bases between them. Germline V gives CDR1 MNHEY, CDR2 SMNVEV (reference sequence). The CDR3 sequence is 14 residues long. The CDR3 spells CASSSRTTNEKLFF. The CDR3 bases are TGTGCCAGCAGTTCCAGGACAACTAATGAAAAACTGTTTTTT.

The table lists this clonotype with a few counts. The rearrangement uses TRBV12-3 or TRBV12-4 and TRBJ2-2; D may be TRBD2 (6 bases). Between the trimmed V and J ends, which lost 11 bases and 5 bases, there was a span of 18 bases. The CDR3 loop spans 14 amino acids. Here the CDR3 reads CASRLRRGTGELFF. CDR3 in DNA: TGTGCCTCTAGGCTGAGGAGGGGTACCGGGGAGCTGTTTTTT.

The chain has TRBV6-1 and TRBJ2-3, with D possibly matching TRBD2 (5 bases). This CDR3 is built from 15 residues. Germline lookup yields CDR1 MNHNS and CDR2 SASEGT. V shed 6 bases and J shed 3 bases, with 16 bases lying between them. The CDR3 spells CASSPPAEETDTQYF. In DNA, the CDR3 is TGTGCCAGCAGCCCCCCTGCGGAGGAGACAGATACGCAGTATTTT.